The clone carrying this TCR beta chain occurred once. This sample was taken from a study of technical replicates of blood from a handful of donors. Profiling relied on immunoSEQ multiplex PCR, and the TCRdb table lists in-frame clones only, not all of them. The data contain about 83,000 clones, approximately 97% of them singletons. The V gene lost 5 bases and the J gene lost 0 bases, with 15 bases spanning the gap. The germline V gene has CDR1 LNHDA and CDR2 SQIVND (reference sequence). CDR3 size: 16 residues. Sequencing was performed on T cells isolated from PBMCs. The V gene is TRBV19, the J gene TRBJ2-3; D possibly corresponds to TRBD2 (5 bases). The sequence was obtained from a human donor in good health. In nucleotides, the CDR3 is TGTGCCAGTAGTTCGGTGGACTCAGCTAGCACAGATACGCAGTATTTT. This sequence encodes CASSSVDSASTDTQYF. Variable domain in full (rest from reference TRBV19 and TRBJ2-3): DGGITQSPKYLFRKEGQNVTLSCEQNLNHDAMYWYRQDPGQGLRLIYYSQIVNDFQKGDIAEGYSVSREKKESFPLTVTSAQKNPTAFYLCASSSVDSASTDTQYFGPGTRLTVL.